The present entry profiles one T cell receptor beta chain with its context. Its antigen is not identified. The junction does not match germline at one end; this may be a read error. The CDR3 covers 19 residues. CDR1 and CDR2 (germline): SGHTA, FQGNSA. The data originate from a study of blood T cells in healthy people across ages. Study observations and caveats: The study lacked donor CMV status, which possibly confounded expanded clonotype changes. Older age went with lower TCR beta diversity per million T cells, in a roughly linear way.

Using a J-beta primer mix together with a sample-barcoded 5' primer, a second PCR was run for roughly 6 to 11 cycles. Through a template-switch adaptor with 12 random nucleotides, each cDNA molecule received a tag. TCRdb reprocessed the 5' RACE reads with MiXCR, giving one entry per CDR3 protein. The sample gives some 1.6 million distinct CDR3 sequences, 30% to 40% of which show up once; roughly 10% is in the top ten. The rearrangement links TRBV7-2 to TRBJ2-1; 9 bases fit TRBD1. The sequence came from a young woman in good health. Sequencing was performed on blood. CDR3 nucleotide sequence: TGTGTCAGCAGCTCACCCCGGGACAGGGCTTTTCACTCCTACAATGAGCAGTTCTTC. Translated: CVSSSPRDRAFHSYNEQFF.